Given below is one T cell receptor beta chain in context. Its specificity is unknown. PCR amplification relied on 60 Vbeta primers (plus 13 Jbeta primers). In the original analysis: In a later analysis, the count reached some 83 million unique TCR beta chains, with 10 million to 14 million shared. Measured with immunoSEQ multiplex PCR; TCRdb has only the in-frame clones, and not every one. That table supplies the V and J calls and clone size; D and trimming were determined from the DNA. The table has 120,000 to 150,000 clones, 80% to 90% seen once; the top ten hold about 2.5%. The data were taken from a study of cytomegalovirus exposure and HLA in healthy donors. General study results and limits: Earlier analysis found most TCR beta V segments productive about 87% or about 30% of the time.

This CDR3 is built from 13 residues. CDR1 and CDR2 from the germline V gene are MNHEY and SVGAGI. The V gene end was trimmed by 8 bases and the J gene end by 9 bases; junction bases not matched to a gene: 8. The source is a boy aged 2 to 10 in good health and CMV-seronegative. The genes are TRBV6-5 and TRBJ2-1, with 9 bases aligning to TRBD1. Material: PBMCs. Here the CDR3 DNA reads TGTGCCAGCGGGCGGGACAGGGTTAGTGAGCAGTTCTTC. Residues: CASGRDRVSEQFF.